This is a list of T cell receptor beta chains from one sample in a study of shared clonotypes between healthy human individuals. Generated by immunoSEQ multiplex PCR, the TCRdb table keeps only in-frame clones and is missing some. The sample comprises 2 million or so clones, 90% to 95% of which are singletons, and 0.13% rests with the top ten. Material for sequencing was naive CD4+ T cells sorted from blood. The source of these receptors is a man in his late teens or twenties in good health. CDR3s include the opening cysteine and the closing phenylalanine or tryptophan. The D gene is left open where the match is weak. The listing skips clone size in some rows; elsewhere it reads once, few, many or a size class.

TGTGCCAGCATTCGCTCGGCCGGGGACTACGAGCAGTACTTC CASIRSAGDYEQYF TRBJ2-7 NA TRBV6-6 NA
TGTGCCAGCAGTTTAAGGGTGGGTCTGCGGGAGACCCAGTACTTC CASSLRVGLRETQYF TRBJ2-5 NA TRBV28 NA
TGTGCCAGCAGTGAAGCTAGCCCTACGCAGTATTTT CASSEASPTQYF TRBJ2-3 NA TRBV2 NA
TGTGCCAGCAGCGTAGCTCTGGGGTCCACTGGCGGAGATACGCAGTATTTT CASSVALGSTGGDTQYF TRBJ2-3 NA TRBV9 NA
TGCGCCAGCAGCTTGCTCGGGGAATTCGGAGAAAAACTGTTTTTT CASSLLGEFGEKLFF TRBJ1-4 NA TRBV5-1 NA
TGTGCCAGCAGCCTAATCCCCACAGGGACAGATACGCAGTATTTT CASSLIPTGTDTQYF TRBJ2-3 NA TRBV7-9 NA
TGTGCTAGCAGCTTGTTTCCGAGCACCGGGGAGCTGTTTTTT CASSLFPSTGELFF TRBJ2-2 NA TRBV7-7 NA
TGTGCCAGTAGTTCCGGACAGCTCACTAATGAGCAGTTCTTC CASSSGQLTNEQFF TRBJ2-1 few TRBV19 NA
TGTGCCAGCAGCCCGTTCGACAGGGGGAATCTCTATGGCTACACCTTC CASSPFDRGNLYGYTF TRBJ1-2 NA TRBV14 TRBD1
TGTGCCAGCAGTCGGCCCCCCACAGATACGCAGTATTTT CASSRPPTDTQYF TRBJ2-3 NA TRBV9 NA
TGTGCCAGCAAACTAGCGGGCCTATCCTACGAGCAGTACTTC CASKLAGLSYEQYF TRBJ2-7 NA TRBV2 TRBD2
TGTGCCAGCAGCTTAGGTGCGGTTCCAGATACGCAGTATTTT CASSLGAVPDTQYF TRBJ2-3 NA TRBV13 NA
TGTGCCAGCAGTCCTCGGTACAATGAGCAGTTCTTC CASSPRYNEQFF TRBJ2-1 NA TRBV28 NA
TGTGCCAGTAGTAGCCGGGACAGGGGAGGCACTGAAGCTTTCTTT CASSSRDRGGTEAFF TRBJ1-1 NA TRBV19 TRBD1
TGTGCCAGCAGCCCAGGACTAGGGGTAGATACGCAGTATTTT CASSPGLGVDTQYF TRBJ2-3 NA TRBV4-2 TRBD2
TGTGCCAGCAGCCAGGGGGCCGAGAACACCGGGGAGCTGTTTTTT CASSQGAENTGELFF TRBJ2-2 NA TRBV7-3 TRBD1
TGTGCCAGCAGCTTTGCAGGTGCTAACTATGGCTACACCTTC CASSFAGANYGYTF TRBJ1-2 NA TRBV7-2 NA
TGCGCCAGCAGCCGCCAGTCCGGGAATTCACCCCTCCACTTT CASSRQSGNSPLHF TRBJ1-6 NA TRBV4-1 NA
TGCGCCAGCAGCTTGGAGGGTTGGCAGGGGGACTACGAGCAGTACTTC CASSLEGWQGDYEQYF TRBJ2-7 NA TRBV5-1 TRBD1
TGCGCCAGCAGCACGGGACTAGCGGGCAGCACAGATACGCAGTATTTT CASSTGLAGSTDTQYF TRBJ2-3 NA TRBV5-1 TRBD2
TGTGCCTGGAGTAGAGGACAGGGAGTAGATACGCAGTATTTT CAWSRGQGVDTQYF TRBJ2-3 NA TRBV30 TRBD1
TGTGCCAGCAGGCCAGGGGGACAGGGCCCTGAAGCTTTCTTT CASRPGGQGPEAFF TRBJ1-1 once TRBV7-2 TRBD1
TGTGCCAGCAGTGAACCGGGGGGGCCTCGGAATGAGCAGTTCTTC CASSEPGGPRNEQFF TRBJ2-1 NA TRBV2 TRBD2
TGTGCCATCAGTGAGTCTCCAGGGGAGACCCAGTACTTC CAISESPGETQYF TRBJ2-5 NA TRBV10-3 NA
TGTGCCACCAGCAGACCTAGCGATCCATCATACTCCTACAATGAGCAGTTCTTC CATSRPSDPSYSYNEQFF TRBJ2-1 NA TRBV15 NA
TGTGCCAGCAGCTCAGCGGGTAGAAGCACAGATACGCAGTATTTT CASSSAGRSTDTQYF TRBJ2-3 NA TRBV7-3 NA
TGCAGTGCTAGAGCTGACGATGAGCAGTTCTTC CSARADDEQFF TRBJ2-1 NA TRBV20-1 NA
TGTGCCAGCAGCCAATTCACAGATACGCAGTATTTT CASSQFTDTQYF TRBJ2-3 NA TRBV5-6 NA
TGCAGTGCTATTGGGAATGAGCAGTTCTTC CSAIGNEQFF TRBJ2-1 NA TRBV20-1 NA
TGTGCCAGCAGCGCCATACCTGCGGGGGAGCAGTACTTC CASSAIPAGEQYF TRBJ2-7 NA TRBV9 NA
TGTGCCAGCAGTCTCGCCCAGGGTAACACCGGGGAGCTGTTTTTT CASSLAQGNTGELFF TRBJ2-2 NA TRBV7-2 NA
TGCGCCAGCAGCTTGTCGGGTCTGCAGTATTTT CASSLSGLQYF TRBJ2-3 NA TRBV5-1 NA
TGTGCCAGCAGTGGGGGCGGAGGGTCGAAGTTCTTC CASSGGGGSKFF TRBJ2-1 NA TRBV6-5 NA
TGCGCCAGCAGCGCCGGCCTTGCGGGGTCACCCCTCCACTTT CASSAGLAGSPLHF TRBJ1-6 few TRBV5-1 NA
TGTGCCAGCTCACAGGGGACTAGCGGGGGCAATGAGCAGTTCTTC CASSQGTSGGNEQFF TRBJ2-1 NA TRBV18 TRBD2
TGTGCCAGCAGCCGCAGGCGGGGGCTGGATGAGCAGTTCTTC CASSRRRGLDEQFF TRBJ2-1 NA TRBV2 NA
TGTGCCAGTAGTATCGGCCAGAAGGCAACTAATGAAAAACTGTTTTTT CASSIGQKATNEKLFF TRBJ1-4 NA TRBV19 NA
TGTGCCAGCAGCTTAGGGGGCGGCTACGAGCAGTACTTC CASSLGGGYEQYF TRBJ2-7 NA TRBV7-9 NA
TGTGCCAGCAGCCCCGGGACAGGGGGCACCGGGGAGCTGTTTTTT CASSPGTGGTGELFF TRBJ2-2 NA TRBV7-9 TRBD1
TGTGCCACCCGGGCGGGGCCGAACACTGAAGCTTTCTTT CATRAGPNTEAFF TRBJ1-1 NA TRBV7-3 NA
TGCGCCAGCGACCCCGGAGGAGGAAACACCATATATTTT CASDPGGGNTIYF TRBJ1-3 NA TRBV10-2 NA
TGTGCCAGCAGCTCCGTACCGCGGGAGTACTACAATGAGCAGTTCTTC CASSSVPREYYNEQFF TRBJ2-1 NA TRBV7-2 TRBD2
TGTGCCTGGAATCTAGGACACCAAGGCTATGGCTACACCTTC CAWNLGHQGYGYTF TRBJ1-2 NA TRBV30 NA
TGTGCCACCAGCAGAGATCGGACAGATACGCAGTATTTT CATSRDRTDTQYF TRBJ2-3 NA TRBV15 NA
TGTGCCAGCAGCTTAGCAGGTTTAGGCGAGCAGTTCTTC CASSLAGLGEQFF TRBJ2-1 once TRBV7-6 NA
TGTGCCAGCAGCTCGGAGGGGAGATCCTACGAGCAGTACTTC CASSSEGRSYEQYF TRBJ2-7 NA TRBV5-8 NA
TGTGCCTGGAGTTCGGGGTTATTAGAGACCCAGTACTTC CAWSSGLLETQYF TRBJ2-5 NA TRBV30 NA
TGTGCCAGCAGTTCTCTCGGGGCCTCCCCCTACAATGAGCAGTTCTTC CASSSLGASPYNEQFF TRBJ2-1 NA TRBV28 NA
TGTGCCAGCAGATTAGCGGGAGCGGGTGAGCAGTACTTC CASRLAGAGEQYF TRBJ2-7 NA TRBV7-2 TRBD2
TGTGCCAGCAGCTTGGGTGGGGTCACAGATACGCAGTATTTT CASSLGGVTDTQYF TRBJ2-3 NA TRBV5-4 NA
TGTGCCAGCAGCGTACCCCTCGGACGCGGGATGGGTGGTGAGCAGTTCTTC CASSVPLGRGMGGEQFF TRBJ2-1 NA TRBV9 NA
TGTGCCAGCAGGGAGGGGTCAGGCGAGCAGTACTTC CASREGSGEQYF TRBJ2-7 NA TRBV2 NA